This is a list of T cell receptor beta chains from one sample in a study of identical twins. TCRdb recomputed calls from the 5' RACE reads with MiXCR, one row per CDR3 protein. Here the sample spans 260,000 or so distinct CDR3 sequences, 7.5% being singletons. This sample was also put to use in a study of yellow fever vaccine responses in identical twins.

What was sequenced was CD8+ T cells sorted from blood. Receptors originate from a woman under 30 in good health. Both conserved end residues are part of each CDR3. The order of the fields is clone size, CDR3 length, V gene, D gene, J gene, CDR3 DNA, CDR3 protein. D genes are given only for firm matches. Only part of the rows carry a size: once, few, many, or a class if the clone is expanded.

>many|13|TRBV3-1|NA|TRBJ2-3
TGTGCCAGCAGCCAAGAGGGCGGGATACCCGTCTATTTT
CASSQEGGIPVYF
>many|15|TRBV5-1|NA|TRBJ2-2
TGCGCCAGCAGCCGATTACATGGCTCCACCGGGGAGCTGTTTTTT
CASSRLHGSTGELFF
>few|12|TRBV15|NA|TRBJ2-7
TGTGCCACCGGTTCCAGAGACTACGAGCAGTACTTC
CATGSRDYEQYF
>NA|16|TRBV27|NA|TRBJ1-4
TGTGCCAGCAGTCCAGGGACCGTCATCGGTAATGAAAAACTGTTTTTT
CASSPGTVIGNEKLFF
>many|13|TRBV11-3|TRBD1|TRBJ2-1
TGTGCCAGCAGCCCAAACGACAGGGTAAAGCAGTTCTTC
CASSPNDRVKQFF
>many|12|TRBV9|NA|TRBJ2-2
TGTGCCAGCAGCGCTAACACCGGGGAGCTGTTTTTT
CASSANTGELFF
>NA|15|TRBV12-5|TRBD2|TRBJ2-3
TGTGCTAGTGGTCCACCCAGCGGGAGTATCGATACGCAGTATTTT
CASGPPSGSIDTQYF
>NA|14|TRBV15|NA|TRBJ1-5
TGTGCCACCAGCAGTGGTTCGAGTATTCAGCCCCAGCATTTT
CATSSGSSIQPQHF
>few|13|TRBV27|NA|TRBJ1-2
TGTGCCAGCTCTGGGGGGCTTTCTTATGGCTACACCTTC
CASSGGLSYGYTF
>few|16|TRBV18|TRBD2|TRBJ2-1
TGTGCCAGCTCGGAACGGACTAGCGTTGTGTACAATGAGCAGTTCTTC
CASSERTSVVYNEQFF
>few|15|TRBV27|TRBD2|TRBJ2-5
TGTGCCAGCAGGCCGGGACTAGCACGCCAAGAGACCCAGTACTTC
CASRPGLARQETQYF
>many|14|TRBV7-9|NA|TRBJ2-3
TGTGCCAGCTCCCTTTTCGCCGAGACAGATACGCAGTATTTT
CASSLFAETDTQYF
>many|12|TRBV20-1|NA|TRBJ1-1
TGCAGTGCTAGAGCGGCACCCGAAGGAGCTTTCTTT
CSARAAPEGAFF
>few|15|TRBV7-8|TRBD2|TRBJ2-7
TGTGCCAGCAGCCCGAGGACTAGCGCCTACTACGAGCAGTACTTC
CASSPRTSAYYEQYF
>few|17|TRBV20-1|TRBD1|TRBJ2-4
TGCAGTGTCGGACAGGGGGCGCGATTTGAGGCCAAAAACATTCAGTACTTC
CSVGQGARFEAKNIQYF
>NA|14|TRBV4-1|NA|TRBJ2-1
TGCGCCAGCAGCCAAGGACAGGAATACAATGAGCAGTTCTTC
CASSQGQEYNEQFF
>NA|12|TRBV20-1|TRBD1|TRBJ2-7
TGCAGTGCCACAGGGGGAGGCAGCGAGCAGTACTTC
CSATGGGSEQYF
>few|15|TRBV28|TRBD1|TRBJ2-7
TGTGCCAGCAGGCCCGACAGGGGACAAATCTACGAGCAGTACTTC
CASRPDRGQIYEQYF
>few|13|TRBV7-9|NA|TRBJ2-1
TGTGCCAGCAGCGCGCCGCGGGGCAATGAGCAGTTCTTC
CASSAPRGNEQFF
>many|14|TRBV7-2|TRBD2|TRBJ2-5
TGTGCCAGCAGGCGGGGGGTTTTTGACGAGACCCAGTACTTC
CASRRGVFDETQYF
>few|15|TRBV7-2|NA|TRBJ2-1
TGTGCCAGCAGCTCCGAGCTAGGCTCCTACAATGAGCAGTTCTTC
CASSSELGSYNEQFF
>NA|15|TRBV14|NA|TRBJ2-5
TGTGCCAGCAGCCATGAGGGTGCCAGGAAAGAGACCCAGTACTTC
CASSHEGARKETQYF
>NA|15|TRBV5-6|NA|TRBJ2-2
TGTGCCAGCAGCGGGGGGGCTAGTCGGCTCGGGGAGCTGTTTTTT
CASSGGASRLGELFF
>few|14|TRBV29-1|NA|TRBJ1-1
TGCAGCGTTGGGGCCGGGGACAAGAACACTGAAGCTTTCTTT
CSVGAGDKNTEAFF
>NA|16|TRBV6-2/TRBV6-3|TRBD2|TRBJ2-5
TGTGCCAGCAGTCCGGGACTAGCGGACCCGCAAGAGACCCAGTACTTC
CASSPGLADPQETQYF
>NA|12|TRBV9|NA|TRBJ1-2
TGTGCCAGCAGCGTACAGGATTATGGCTACACCTTC
CASSVQDYGYTF
>many|13|TRBV15|NA|TRBJ2-1
TGTGCCACCAGCAGAGATCGAGACAATGAGCAGTTCTTC
CATSRDRDNEQFF
>many|12|TRBV29-1|NA|TRBJ1-1
TGCAGCGTTGAAGGGGGGTACACTGAAGCTTTCTTT
CSVEGGYTEAFF
>NA|18|TRBV7-2|NA|TRBJ2-2
TGTGCCAGCAGCTTAGCGGCTTGGCTAGCAAGCAACACCGGGGAGCTGTTTTTT
CASSLAAWLASNTGELFF
>many|12|TRBV20-1|TRBD2|TRBJ2-3
TGCTTAGCGGGAAGGATTACAGATACGCAGTATTTT
CLAGRITDTQYF
>many|15|TRBV5-1|TRBD1|TRBJ2-1
TGCGCCAGCAGCTTTGCCGGGACAGAATACAATGAGCAGTTCTTC
CASSFAGTEYNEQFF